Listed below are T cell receptor beta chains from one sample, sequenced in a study of blood T cell repertoires in COVID-19. Sequencing was performed with immunoSEQ multiplex PCR; in TCRdb, only in-frame clones are kept and a portion is missing. The sample has approximately 150,000 clones, over 75% seen once; the top ten hold roughly 1.2%. Sequencing was done on a sample of PBMCs or T cells enriched from blood (not recorded which). Receptor source: a human donor with acute COVID-19. The donor label of this sample is uncertain. CDR3s include the opening cysteine and the closing phenylalanine or tryptophan. The D gene is left open where the match is weak. Where a row states a size, it is once, few, many or the class of an expanded clone; other rows omit it.

CDR3 length	clone size	V gene	D gene	J gene	CDR3 DNA	CDR3 protein
19	-	TRBV7-9	TRBD2	TRBJ2-2	TGTGCCAGCAGGTCTTCCTTACTAGCGGGGGGCTTACACACCGGGGAGCTGTTTTTT	CASRSSLLAGGLHTGELFF
15	-	TRBV28	-	TRBJ1-1	TGTGCCAGCAGTTTACTGGTAGGGGGTGACACTGAAGCTTTCTTT	CASSLLVGGDTEAFF
13	-	TRBV2	TRBD1	TRBJ1-2	TGTGCCAGCACGCGGGACAGCTCCTATGGCTACACCTTC	CASTRDSSYGYTF
14	-	TRBV18	-	TRBJ1-2	TGTGCCAGCTCACCACAGAACAGGGAAGAGAGCTACACCTTC	CASSPQNREESYTF
14	-	TRBV5-6	-	TRBJ1-1	TGTGCCAGCAGCTTGGTCACAGGAGACACTGAAGCTTTCTTT	CASSLVTGDTEAFF
23	-	TRBV18	-	TRBJ2-3	TGTGCCAGCTCACCACTGGCCGGTACCACGGGTACACATCTCACGACCCACACAGATACGCAGTATTTT	CASSPLAGTTGTHLTTHTDTQYF
16	-	TRBV7-9	-	TRBJ2-1	TGTGCCAGCAGCTTAGTAACCTTACCCGCTAGCGATGAGCAGTTCTTC	CASSLVTLPASDEQFF
17	-	TRBV24-1	TRBD1	TRBJ2-3	TGTGCCACCAGTGATCTATACAGGGGAGAGGGCACAGATACGCAGTATTTT	CATSDLYRGEGTDTQYF
12	-	TRBV7-6	-	TRBJ2-1	TGTGCCAGCAGCTTATACAGCAATGAGCAGTTCTTC	CASSLYSNEQFF
15	-	TRBV27	TRBD2	TRBJ2-2	TGTGCCAGCAGTCCCCGGACTAGCGGGGTCGGGGAGCTGTTTTTT	CASSPRTSGVGELFF
13	-	TRBV5-1	-	TRBJ2-7	TGCGCCAGCGGCCAGGGGTTCTGGGCCGAGCAGTACTTC	CASGQGFWAEQYF
15	-	TRBV2	-	TRBJ2-3	TGTGCCAGCTCTGAAGGGGTTGGGACTGCAAATACGCAGTATTTT	CASSEGVGTANTQYF
19	-	TRBV5-8	TRBD1	TRBJ2-4	TGTGCCAGCAGCTCCTACCGACAGGGGCCGACCCTAACCAAAAACATTCAGTACTTC	CASSSYRQGPTLTKNIQYF
15	-	TRBV19	TRBD1	TRBJ1-2	TGTGCCAGTAGTATCGGGACAGGGGATAACTATGGCTACACCTTC	CASSIGTGDNYGYTF
16	-	TRBV10-3	TRBD2	TRBJ2-5	TGTGCCATCAGTGAGTCAGGCCAGCGGGGGGGCCGGACCCAGTACTTC	CAISESGQRGGRTQYF
15	-	TRBV5-1	-	TRBJ2-3	TGCGCCAGGAGGCGCTGGGGGCCCCCCCAGGGTACGCAGTATTTT	CARRRWGPPQGTQYF
16	-	TRBV9	-	TRBJ1-4	TGTGCCAGCAGCGCCCGGGACATTGCAACTAATGAAAAACTGTTTTTT	CASSARDIATNEKLFF
12	-	TRBV19	-	TRBJ1-2	TGTGCCAGTACCCCCACAGGCTATGGCTACACCTTC	CASTPTGYGYTF
16	-	TRBV7-2	-	TRBJ2-5	TGTGCCAGCAGCTCGGGACAAGGGTCTGGGCAAGAGACCCAGTACTTC	CASSSGQGSGQETQYF
12	-	TRBV5-6	-	TRBJ2-7	TGTGCCAGCAGCTTGGAGGGGTACGAGCAGTACTTC	CASSLEGYEQYF
18	-	TRBV11-2	-	TRBJ2-7	TGTGCCAGCAGCTTCGAAGGATACAACAGGTTGAACTCCTACGAGCAGTACTTC	CASSFEGYNRLNSYEQYF
15	once	TRBV7-6	TRBD1	TRBJ1-1	TGTGCCAGCAGCTTAGAGGAGACAGGGGACACTGAAGCTTTCTTT	CASSLEETGDTEAFF
14	once	TRBV7-9	-	TRBJ2-7	TGTGCCAGCAGCTTAGCGCAACAGGGTGACGAGCAGTACTTC	CASSLAQQGDEQYF
11	-	TRBV20-1	-	TRBJ2-5	TGCAGTGCCAGGGGGGCCAAGACCCAGTACTTC	CSARGAKTQYF
12	-	TRBV5-8	TRBD1	TRBJ1-1	TGTGCCAGCAGGGTCAGGGGGCTGGCAGCTTTCTTT	CASRVRGLAAFF
15	-	TRBV27	TRBD1	TRBJ1-2	TGTGCCAGCAGTCGTCCGGGACAGACGTTTTATGGCTACACCTTC	CASSRPGQTFYGYTF
15	-	TRBV7-2	-	TRBJ2-5	TGTGCCAGCAGCTTAAGCCCGGTCACCCAAGAGACCCAGTACTTC	CASSLSPVTQETQYF
15	-	TRBV24-1	TRBD1	TRBJ1-1	TGTGCCACCAGTGAGGGGACAGGGAGTAGGACTGAAGCTTTCTTT	CATSEGTGSRTEAFF
14	-	TRBV9	TRBD1	TRBJ1-2	TGTGCCAGCAGGCCGACAGGGCGGTTTGGTGGCTACACCTTC	CASRPTGRFGGYTF
15	once	TRBV7-9	TRBD2	TRBJ2-1	TGTGCCAGCAGCTTTGTAGCGGGGGAGAGAAATGAGCAGTTCTTC	CASSFVAGERNEQFF
15	-	TRBV19	-	TRBJ2-3	TGTGCCAGTAGGGCGACAGGTCTTAGCACAGATACGCAGTATTTT	CASRATGLSTDTQYF
14	-	TRBV9	-	TRBJ1-1	TGTGCCAGCAGCGTAGCAGGGGCCGGAGGTGAAGCTTTCTTT	CASSVAGAGGEAFF
13	-	TRBV6-5	-	TRBJ1-1	TGTGCCAGCAGTTACTCGAGGGTCACTGAAGCTTTCTTT	CASSYSRVTEAFF
17	-	TRBV10-2	TRBD1	TRBJ1-2	TGCGCCAGCAGCCCCGGGACAGGGGCTCCGCGTAACTATGGCTACACCTTC	CASSPGTGAPRNYGYTF
14	-	TRBV11-2	-	TRBJ2-3	TGTGCCAGCAGCTTAGGGGGGAGGTACGGTACGCAGTATTTT	CASSLGGRYGTQYF
13	-	TRBV7-9	-	TRBJ2-7	TGTGCCAGCAGCTTCGGGGGGCCCTACGAGCAGTACTTC	CASSFGGPYEQYF
16	-	TRBV5-1	TRBD2	TRBJ2-3	TGCGCCAGCAGCCTCACTAGCGGGGGGGCCGGAGATACGCAGTATTTT	CASSLTSGGAGDTQYF
12	few	TRBV7-9	-	TRBJ2-1	TGTGCCAGCAGCTCACACCACAATGAGCAGTTCTTC	CASSSHHNEQFF
14	-	TRBV24-1	-	TRBJ2-3	TGTGCCACCAGTGATTATACACAGACAGATACGCAGTATTTT	CATSDYTQTDTQYF
16	-	TRBV7-9	TRBD2	TRBJ2-5	TGTGCCAGCAGCTTAGGGTCTAGCGGAACACAAGAGACCCAGTACTTC	CASSLGSSGTQETQYF
15	-	TRBV6-5	-	TRBJ1-1	TGTGCCAGCAGTTATGACAGCCTATCGAACACTGAAGCTTTCTTT	CASSYDSLSNTEAFF
16	once	TRBV5-6	-	TRBJ2-3	TGTGCCAGCAGCTATGGGACTCCGACTTCTATGGATACGCAGTATTTT	CASSYGTPTSMDTQYF
15	-	TRBV9	-	TRBJ2-7	TGTGCCAGCAGCGTAGCAGGTGATGGTTGGTCCGAGCAGTACTTC	CASSVAGDGWSEQYF
15	few	TRBV24-1	-	TRBJ2-6	TGTGCCACCAGTGATTCGCGTCCCGGGGCCAACGTCCTGACTTTC	CATSDSRPGANVLTF
14	-	TRBV3-1/TRBV3-2	-	TRBJ1-1	TGTGCCAGCAGCCAGGGAGGAGTGAACACTGAAGCTTTCTTT	CASSQGGVNTEAFF
15	-	TRBV7-7	-	TRBJ2-5	TGTGCCAGCAGCACTGGGACATTGGGCGGAGAGACCCAGTACTTC	CASSTGTLGGETQYF
13	-	TRBV28	-	TRBJ2-3	TGTGCCAGCAGCTCATGGACTACAGATACGCAGTATTTT	CASSSWTTDTQYF
13	-	TRBV12-3/TRBV12-4	TRBD2	TRBJ2-7	TGTGCCAGCTCTATAGCGAGCGGGGGCGAGCAGTACTTC	CASSIASGGEQYF